The present T cell receptor (beta chain) was sequenced within a study of CD8 T cells in Susac syndrome. The RNA input was about 0.5 to 1 ug, and it was reverse transcribed with random hexamers. Amplification of TCR beta CDR3 was carried out by immunoSEQ multiplex PCR, which covered 54 Vbeta and 13 Jbeta segments. TCRdb redid the calling of the immunoSEQ multiplex PCR reads with MiXCR, one entry per CDR3 protein. The data show 120,000 or so distinct CDR3 sequences, just under 95% seen once. V shed 8 bases and J shed 10 bases, with 6 bases lying between them. The CDR3 is 9 amino acids. Per the germline V gene, CDR1 is MRHNA and CDR2 is SNTAGT.

The material sequenced was CD8+ T cells from PBMCs. This chain connects TRBV6-4 to TRBJ1-5, with no clear D. This TCR derives from a human donor with Susac syndrome. The CDR3 loop reads CASPGPQHF. In DNA, the CDR3 is TGTGCCAGCCCGGGTCCCCAGCATTTT.